The 26 T cell receptor beta chains below all came from one sample that was sequenced in a study of blood T cell repertoires in COVID-19. TCRdb keeps only in-frame clones here, not all; method: immunoSEQ multiplex PCR. The sample records about 16,000 clones, roughly four fifths being singletons. Source material: peripheral blood. The receptors were gathered from a man aged 60-69 years with acute or convalescent COVID-19.

The gene calls are TRBV6-2 or TRBV6-3 and TRBJ1-1; TRBD1 is a possible D gene (5 bases). Germline CDR1 is MNHEY and CDR2 is SVGEGT. Deletions cut 1 base from V and 2 bases from J, with 17 bases between. There are 17 residues in the CDR3. CDR3 in DNA: TGTGCCAGCAGTTACTGGGCCACAGGCCCGAGAAACACTGAAGCTTTCTTT. Residues: CASSYWATGPRNTEAFF.

A single count supports this clone. The rearrangement links TRBV10-3 to TRBJ1-2; TRBD1 aligns across 8 bases. CDR1 ENHRY and CDR2 SYGVKD come from the germline V gene. The CDR3 runs 16 residues. V lost 0 bases, J lost 2 bases, and 5 bases stayed unmatched. Here the CDR3 reads CAISESGTGWNYGYTF. Written as DNA, the CDR3 is TGTGCCATCAGTGAGTCTGGGACAGGCTGGAACTATGGCTACACCTTC.

The V and J genes are TRBV5-5 and TRBJ1-5; D remains ambiguous. The V and J ends lost 4 bases and 3 bases respectively, with 11 bases between them. The CDR3 is made up of 14 amino acids. Germline assignment: CDR1 SGHKS and CDR2 YYEKEE (reference sequence). The CDR3, as DNA: TGTGCCAGCAGCAAGGAGCACTTCAATCAGCCCCAGCATTTT. Its protein product is CASSKEHFNQPQHF.

The genes are TRBV7-8 and TRBJ1-4; possible D gene TRBD1, 5 bases. The CDR3 has 13 amino acids. V lost 5 bases and J 5 bases, leaving 9 bases between the germline ends. The germline CDR1 and CDR2 sequences are SGHVS and FQNEAQ. CDR3: CASSGGINEKLFF. DNA for the CDR3: TGTGCCAGCAGCGGGGGGATAAATGAAAAACTGTTTTTT.

This clone showed up just a few times. V usage is TRBV29-1 and J usage is TRBJ1-1, with D maybe TRBD1 (5 bases). This CDR3 is built from 15 residues. V was cut by 8 bases and J by 5 bases, with 24 bases left in between. Germline V gives CDR1 SQVTM, CDR2 ANQGSEA. The CDR3 nucleotides are TGCAGCACCCTCTCCGGGGGAACTATAGAGACTGAAGCTTTCTTT. This translates into CSTLSGGTIETEAFF.

The V call is TRBV6-5, the J call TRBJ2-3, with 8 nucleotides matching TRBD2. The germline V gene has CDR1 MNHEY and CDR2 SVGAGI. Unmatched junction bases numbered 7, after V lost 9 bases and J lost 2 bases. The CDR3 has 14 amino acids. The CDR3 DNA is TGTGCCAGAGAGGTAGCGGGGACCACAGATACGCAGTATTTT. Its protein product is CAREVAGTTDTQYF.

The CDR3 sequence is CASISQGSTEAFF. The CDR3 bases are TGTGCCAGCATCTCACAGGGATCCACTGAAGCTTTCTTT. This chain uses TRBV28 with TRBJ1-1; possibly TRBD1 for D (6 bases). The CDR3 totals 13 residues. Germline assignment: CDR1 MDHEN and CDR2 SYDVKM. The ends were cut back, 7 bases at V and 4 bases at J, with 13 bases in the middle.

V and J are TRBV7-2 and TRBJ1-2, with D possibly matching TRBD1 (6 bases). The length of the CDR3 is 16 residues. V gave up 5 bases and J gave up 4 bases, with 20 bases separating them. The V gene's germline CDR1 is SGHTA and CDR2 FQGNSA. This CDR3 reads CASSLLGGALGYGYTF. CDR3 nucleotides: TGTGCCAGCAGCCTCCTTGGGGGGGCCCTCGGCTATGGCTACACCTTC.

For this clone: Since a much larger clone is just one base distant, this may be a read error. CDR3 amino acids: CAIRSRGGQGYTF. In DNA, the CDR3 is TGTGCCATCCGCTCGCGGGGGGGGCAGGGCTACACCTTC. This sequence joins TRBV10-3 and TRBJ1-2, with D possibly matching TRBD1 (6 bases). V was cut by 8 bases and J by 8 bases, with 18 bases left in between. There are 13 residues in the CDR3. The germline V gene has CDR1 ENHRY and CDR2 SYGVKD.

The rearrangement uses TRBV6-7 and TRBJ2-2; tentatively, D is TRBD1 (6 bases). TRBV6-7 qualifies as an ORF whose function is uncertain. The CDR3 consists of 16 residues. V was pared by 11 bases and J by 0 bases, with 19 bases between. The CDR3 DNA sequence: TGTGCCGACAAAACGGGACACCCGTCGAACACCGGGGAGCTGTTTTTT. Protein: CADKTGHPSNTGELFF.

By share, this clone counts as large. The rearrangement uses TRBV5-1 and TRBJ1-1, with 12 nucleotides matching TRBD1. The V gene's germline CDR1 is SGHRS and CDR2 YFSETQ. J lost 3 bases, V lost 5 bases, and 8 bases had no gene match. The CDR3 is 16 residues long. The CDR3 sequence is CASSLGTGGLYTEAFF. CDR3 in DNA: TGCGCCAGCAGTCTCGGGACAGGGGGCTTGTACACTGAAGCTTTCTTT.

The V and J genes are TRBV15 and TRBJ2-1; the match to TRBD2 covers 7 bases. The ends lost 6 bases at V and 4 bases at J; junction bases unmatched: 6. Germline V gives CDR1 LNHNV, CDR2 YYDKDF (reference sequence). The CDR3 runs 14 residues. The chain's CDR3 is CATRNREEYNEQFF. The CDR3, as DNA: TGTGCCACCAGGAACCGGGAGGAATACAATGAGCAGTTCTTC.

The genes are TRBV6-4 and TRBJ1-5; D ambiguous. Looked up from germline, CDR1 is MRHNA and CDR2 is SNTAGT. V was trimmed by 0 bases and J by 0 bases, leaving 9 bases between them. The length of the CDR3 is 16 residues. CDR3 amino acids: CASSDSLTSSNQPQHF. Written as DNA, the CDR3 is TGTGCCAGCAGTGACTCCCTCACCAGTAGCAATCAGCCCCAGCATTTT.

The V gene is TRBV7-9, the J gene TRBJ1-4; weak D call: TRBD1 (5 bases). Trimming shortened V by 3 bases and J by 8 bases, and 13 bases separated the two germline ends. The germline CDR1 and CDR2 sequences are SEHNR and FQNEAQ (reference sequence). This CDR3 has 14 residues. In nucleotides, the CDR3 is TGTGCCAGCAGCTTTGTTGCAGGGTTGGAAAAACTGTTTTTT. Protein sequence: CASSFVAGLEKLFF.

This chain uses TRBV5-1 with TRBJ1-1; no firm D call. This CDR3 region has 14 residues. Per germline, CDR1 SGHRS and CDR2 YFSETQ. Trimming took 1 base from V and 1 from J, leaving 8 bases between them. Here the CDR3 DNA reads TGCGCCAGCAGCTTGAGTCAGAAGAACACTGAAGCTTTCTTT. Protein product: CASSLSQKNTEAFF.

The chain combines TRBV18 with TRBJ2-1; TRBD2 matches 13 bases. The CDR3 extends over 20 amino acids. CDR1 is KGHSH and CDR2 is LQKENI in the germline V gene. After removal of 1 base from V and 7 bases from J, the junction contained 16 bases not matched to a gene. CDR3 bases: TGTGCCAGCTCACCACTTTCACTAGCGGGGGGGCGGTCGATAAAGAATGAGCAGTTCTTC. It specifies CASSPLSLAGGRSIKNEQFF.

The chain links TRBV6-5 to TRBJ1-1, with 9 positions matching TRBD1. The CDR3 covers 12 residues. The V gene end was trimmed by 8 bases and the J gene end by 4 bases; junction bases not matched to a gene: 2. Germline V gene sequence: CDR1 MNHEY, CDR2 SVGAGI. The CDR3: CASHRGRTEAFF. Here the CDR3 DNA reads TGTGCCAGCCACAGGGGGCGCACTGAAGCTTTCTTT.

The V gene is TRBV5-5, the J gene TRBJ1-4; a weak D match, TRBD1 (6 bases). This CDR3 is built from 14 residues. Germline V gives CDR1 SGHKS, CDR2 YYEKEE (reference sequence). V dropped 4 bases and J dropped 6 bases, with 13 bases sitting between them. The CDR3 sequence is CASSHRVGYEKLFF. The CDR3 DNA reads TGTGCCAGCAGCCACAGGGTCGGGTATGAAAAACTGTTTTTT.

The count of this clone is one. The chain combines TRBV14 with TRBJ2-5; possibly TRBD2 for D (5 bases). Trimming left V 3 bases short and J 2 bases short, with 13 bases between. The CDR3 is made up of 15 amino acids. Per germline, CDR1 SGHDN and CDR2 FVKESK. Here the CDR3 DNA reads TGTGCCAGCAGCCAGAGTACTAGGTTTCAAGAGACCCAGTACTTC. Its protein product is CASSQSTRFQETQYF.

The CDR3 nucleotides are TGTGCCTGGAGTTTCGGTATGTCAGCGGGAGGGGCCGATACGCAGTATTTT. Translating it yields CAWSFGMSAGGADTQYF. This rearrangement joins TRBV30 to TRBJ2-3; the match to TRBD2 covers 10 bases. From germline, CDR1 is GTSNPN and CDR2 SVGIG (reference sequence). V was clipped by 2 bases and J by 6 bases; unmatched bases: 14. The CDR3 consists of 17 residues.

The rearrangement links TRBV19 to TRBJ1-2, with 7 nucleotides matching TRBD1. V gave up 3 bases and J gave up 6 bases; unmatched junction bases: 7. Germline CDR1 is LNHDA and CDR2 is SQIVND (reference sequence). CDR3 length: 14 residues. The CDR3 DNA is TGTGCCAGTAGTATTACCCAGGGGGGACATGGCTACACCTTC. Its translation: CASSITQGGHGYTF.

J is TRBJ2-2 and V is TRBV27; D gene uncertain. CDR1 and CDR2 (germline): MNHEY, SMNVEV (reference sequence). This CDR3 is 12 amino acids long. The V end was cut by 4 bases, the J end by 7 bases, with 7 bases between. The CDR3 loop reads CASSSSFGELFF. CDR3 nucleotides: TGTGCCAGCAGTTCCTCCTTCGGGGAGCTGTTTTTT.

The chain joins TRBV6-5 to TRBJ1-4; 9 bases agree with TRBD1. CDR3 size: 15 residues. The V and J ends lost 6 bases and 5 bases, in that order; junction bases with no gene match: 7. Germline V CDR1 and CDR2: MNHEY, SVGAGI. The CDR3 region is CASSAGTGRNEKLFF. CDR3 nucleotide sequence: TGTGCCAGCAGCGCCGGGACAGGGAGGAATGAAAAACTGTTTTTT.

The CDR3 DNA reads as TGTGCCAGCAGCGCCGACAGGGTGCATAATTCACCCCTCCACTTT. This codes for CASSADRVHNSPLHF. The V and J genes are TRBV7-2 and TRBJ1-6, with 7 nucleotides matching TRBD1. Losses at the gene ends were 5 bases for V and 5 bases for J; bases not matched to a gene: 6. The CDR3 has 15 residues. CDR1 is SGHTA and CDR2 is FQGNSA in the germline V gene.

The chain combines TRBV24-1 with TRBJ2-2; tentatively, D is TRBD2 (7 bases). The CDR3 spans 17 residues. V shed 1 base and J shed 2 bases, with 13 bases lying between them. CDR1 and CDR2 (germline): KGHDR, SFDVKD. The CDR3 DNA reads TGTGCCACCAGTGATTTTAGGGGGGGTCCCAACACCGGGGAGCTGTTTTTT. Translating it yields CATSDFRGGPNTGELFF.

The CDR3 DNA sequence: TGTGCCAGCAGCTTAGTGGAGTCGGCTGAAGCTTTCTTT. Its translation: CASSLVESAEAFF. The chain links TRBV11-3 to TRBJ1-1, with no clear D. Trimming removed 1 base at V and 6 bases at J, with 9 bases between. This CDR3 has 13 residues. CDR1 is SGHNT, CDR2 YENEEA, per germline.